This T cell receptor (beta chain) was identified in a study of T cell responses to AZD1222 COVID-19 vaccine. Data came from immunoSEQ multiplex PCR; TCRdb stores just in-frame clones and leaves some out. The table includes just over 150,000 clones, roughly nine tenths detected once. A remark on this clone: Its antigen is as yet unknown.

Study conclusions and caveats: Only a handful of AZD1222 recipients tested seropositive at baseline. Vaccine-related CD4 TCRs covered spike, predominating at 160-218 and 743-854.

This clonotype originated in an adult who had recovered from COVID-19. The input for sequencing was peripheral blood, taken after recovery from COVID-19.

The CDR3 region is CASRGTVYGYTF. The DNA for the CDR3 is TGTGCCAGCAGGGGGACAGTATATGGCTACACCTTC. This chain links TRBV7-2 with TRBJ1-2; 7 bases map to TRBD1. V was pared by 6 bases and J by 5 bases, with 3 bases of the junction left unmatched. The CDR3 has 12 amino acids. Looked up from germline, CDR1 is SGHTA and CDR2 is FQGNSA. Filled out from reference TRBV7-2 and TRBJ1-2, the complete variable domain reads GAGVSQSPSNKVTEKGKDVELRCDPISGHTALYWYRQSLGQGLEFLIYFQGNSAPDKSGLPSDRFSAERTGGSVSTLTIQRTQQEDSAVYLCASRGTVYGYTFGSGTRLTVV.